This passage covers 30 T cell receptor beta chains from one sample sequenced in a study of regulatory dendritic cells for organ transplantation. The table came from immunoSEQ multiplex PCR; TCRdb's copy has only in-frame clones and leaves some out. The sample includes 25,000 to 30,000 clones, about 75% of them seen just once. Specimen: memory CD4+ T cells from blood. The subset: CD45RO+ memory T cells. The source is a human donor in good health.

The chain is built from TRBV18 and TRBJ1-1; D not resolved. This CDR3 contains 15 residues. The germline CDR1 and CDR2 sequences are KGHSH and LQKENI. V was cut by 4 bases and J by 5 bases, with 17 bases left in between. In nucleotides, the CDR3 is TGTGCCAGCTCACGAGCCTTAACGGAAGAAACTGAAGCTTTCTTT. This gives the protein CASSRALTEETEAFF.

The V and J genes are TRBV30 and TRBJ2-7; TRBD1 matches 8 bases. V lost 0 bases, J lost 9 bases, and 10 bases stayed unmatched. This CDR3 region has 14 residues. Germline lookup yields CDR1 GTSNPN and CDR2 SVGIG (reference sequence). The CDR3 region is CAWSVLGTGKRQYF. The CDR3 bases are TGTGCCTGGAGTGTTTTGGGGACAGGAAAGAGGCAGTACTTC.

The rearrangement uses TRBV4-2 and TRBJ2-1; tentatively, D is TRBD2 (6 bases). V gave up 5 bases and J gave up 10 bases, with 21 bases separating them. Germline-derived CDR1 and CDR2 are LGHNA and YNFKEQ. The CDR3 is made up of 15 amino acids. The CDR3 region has the DNA TGTGCCAGCAGCTTTAATGGCGGGATAACGCAGGAGCAGTTCTTC. It yields the protein CASSFNGGITQEQFF.

The CDR3 coding sequence is TGTGCCAGCAGCCAGAGGGGGGGGCGGTACAGCTATGGCTACACCTTC. Its translation: CASSQRGGRYSYGYTF. V and J are TRBV7-2 and TRBJ1-2; D is possibly TRBD1 (6 bases). The CDR3 spans 16 residues. Trimming took off 5 bases at V and 4 bases at J, with 20 bases between the two ends. CDR1 is SGHTA and CDR2 is FQGNSA in the germline V gene. Full variable domain (remainder filled in from reference TRBV7-2 and TRBJ1-2): GAGVSQSPSNKVTEKGKDVELRCDPISGHTALYWYRQSLGQGLEFLIYFQGNSAPDKSGLPSDRFSAERTGGSVSTLTIQRTQQEDSAVYLCASSQRGGRYSYGYTFGSGTRLTVV.

The V and J genes are TRBV18 and TRBJ2-3; 13 nucleotides align to TRBD2. V was clipped by 4 bases and J by 5 bases; unmatched bases: 9. Looked up from germline, CDR1 is KGHSH and CDR2 is LQKENI. The length of the CDR3 is 17 residues. The CDR3 here is CASSHESGLAGRDTQYF. The CDR3 DNA sequence: TGTGCCAGCTCACACGAATCGGGACTAGCGGGACGAGATACGCAGTATTTT.

This clone was detected once. The V and J genes are TRBV5-8 and TRBJ1-4, with 9 bases that match TRBD1. The CDR3 runs to 15 residues. V lost 4 bases and J lost 10; bases outside the gene matches: 11. Germline V gives CDR1 SGHTS, CDR2 YDEGEE. CDR3 region: CASSISRDRERKLFF. The CDR3 DNA sequence: TGTGCCAGCAGCATCTCCCGGGACAGGGAGCGAAAACTGTTTTTT.

This clone is a singleton in its sample. This sequence joins TRBV18 and TRBJ2-5, with TRBD2 as a possible D gene (7 bases). This CDR3 comprises 15 residues. Germline V CDR1 and CDR2: KGHSH, LQKENI. The germline V and J ends were trimmed by 0 bases and 5 bases, with 13 bases remaining between them. The CDR3 region has the DNA TGTGCCAGCTCACCACCGCGCGGGGGCGACGAGACCCAGTACTTC. It specifies CASSPPRGGDETQYF.

The chain carries TRBV27 and TRBJ1-1; D may be TRBD1 (5 bases). CDR1 is MNHEY, CDR2 SMNVEV, per germline (reference sequence). This CDR3 contains 14 residues. The V end lost 3 bases, the J end lost 0 bases, and 8 bases lay between the germline ends. The CDR3 coding sequence is TGTGCCAGCAGTTTCCAGGGCCTGAACACTGAAGCTTTCTTT. Protein: CASSFQGLNTEAFF.

This clone has a handful of counts. Mismatch with germline at one junction end may stem from a read error. V usage is TRBV15 and J usage is TRBJ2-7; the D gene is possibly TRBD2 (6 bases). Germline V gives CDR1 LNHNV, CDR2 YYDKDF (reference sequence). The CDR3 loop spans 14 amino acids. The CDR3 loop is CATSSGLSSSEQYF. In DNA, the CDR3 is TGTGCCACCAGCTCGGGACTGTCCTCCTCCGAGCAGTACTTC.

The chain couples TRBV30 to TRBJ1-1, with a possible D match to TRBD1 (5 bases). The germline gives CDR1 GTSNPN, CDR2 SVGIG (reference sequence). This CDR3 is built from 14 residues. The V end lost 0 bases, the J end lost 8 bases, and 16 bases lay between the germline ends. CDR3 sequence (DNA): TGTGCCTGGAGTGTCCACAGTTCGAGGGGAGAAGCTTTCTTT. Translating it yields CAWSVHSSRGEAFF.

The J gene is TRBJ1-2, the V gene TRBV2; D uncertain. The ends were cut back, 6 bases at V and 2 bases at J, with 10 bases in the middle. CDR1 and CDR2 from the germline V gene are SNHLY and FYNNEI. The CDR3 consists of 13 residues. For the CDR3, the DNA is TGTGCCAGCAGGACACCAGCGAACTATGGCTACACCTTC. Its translation: CASRTPANYGYTF.

The CDR3 nucleotides are TGTGCCAGCAGCTTAAGGCTAGCGGGGCCTAGCACAGATACGCAGTATTTT. Translated, it gives CASSLRLAGPSTDTQYF. The V gene is TRBV7-1, the J gene TRBJ2-3; 9 bases are a match to TRBD2. TRBV7-1 is designated an ORF whose function remains uncertain. V dropped 4 bases and J dropped 0; count of bases not matched to a gene: 8. This CDR3 spans 17 amino acids.

The rearrangement uses TRBV10-3 and TRBJ2-3, with TRBD2 matching 8 bases. Germline V gives CDR1 ENHRY, CDR2 SYGVKD. The CDR3 has 14 residues. V was pared by 5 bases and J by 4 bases, with 5 bases of the junction left unmatched. In DNA, the CDR3 is TGTGCCATCAGTACTAGCGGTTCGTCAGATACGCAGTATTTT. This sequence encodes CAISTSGSSDTQYF.

The chain combines TRBV7-9 with TRBJ1-5; D ambiguous. This CDR3 has 14 residues. V dropped 5 bases and J dropped 2 bases, with 10 bases sitting between them. Germline CDR1 and CDR2: SEHNR and FQNEAQ (reference sequence). The CDR3 coding sequence is TGTGCCAGCAGCAGCCGGAAGGGCAATCAGCCCCAGCATTTT. Protein product: CASSSRKGNQPQHF.

The chain uses TRBV20-1 and TRBJ1-1; TRBD1 might be the D (5 bases). The CDR3 covers 11 residues. Germline CDR1 is DFQATT and CDR2 is SNEGSKA (reference sequence). V was shortened by 1 base and J by 11 bases, with 11 bases between the two germline ends. The CDR3 DNA sequence: TGCAGTGCTAGAGTGCCGGGGGGGGCTTTCTTT. Amino acid sequence: CSARVPGGAFF.

The rearrangement links TRBV9 to TRBJ1-5, with D maybe TRBD1 (5 bases). This CDR3 has 14 amino acids. CDR1 is SGDLS and CDR2 is YYNGEE in the germline V gene. V lost 1 base and J 8 bases, leaving 13 bases between the germline ends. DNA of the CDR3: TGTGCCAGCAGCGTATCGAAGGGGTGGGAGCCCCAGCATTTT. It yields the protein CASSVSKGWEPQHF. Together with reference TRBV9 and TRBJ1-5, the CDR3 gives the full variable domain: DSGVTQTPKHLITATGQRVTLRCSPRSGDLSVYWYQQSLDQGLQFLIQYYNGEERAKGNILERFSAQQFPDLHSELNLSSLELGDSALYFCASSVSKGWEPQHFGDGTRLSIL.

This clone was counted a single time. The chain is built from TRBV6-6 and TRBJ2-3; 11 nucleotides line up with TRBD2. Trimming cost V 2 bases and J 14 bases; bases outside gene matches: 6. In germline, CDR1 is MNHNY, CDR2 SVGAGI (reference sequence). The CDR3 is made up of 13 amino acids. The CDR3 sequence is CASSYQTSGDPYF. CDR3 DNA sequence: TGTGCCAGCAGTTACCAGACTAGCGGGGATCCGTATTTT.

The chain employs TRBV5-8 and TRBJ1-3, with D possibly TRBD1 on 5 matching bases. V lost 4 bases and J 4 bases, leaving 15 bases between the germline ends. Germline values: CDR1 SGHTS, CDR2 YDEGEE. CDR3 size: 15 residues. CDR3 in amino acids: CASSPGRMGGNTIYF. As DNA, the CDR3 is TGTGCCAGCAGCCCGGGACGGATGGGGGGAAACACCATATATTTT.

V usage is TRBV7-8 and J usage is TRBJ1-1; 8 bases fit TRBD1. The CDR3 consists of 16 residues. V shed 4 bases, J shed 2 bases, and the junction held 9 bases outside the gene matches. CDR1 and CDR2 from the germline V gene are SGHVS and FQNEAQ. The CDR3 DNA is TGTGCCAGCAGCTCCGGTCCCGGGACAGGCAACACTGAAGCTTTCTTT. Amino acid sequence: CASSSGPGTGNTEAFF.

This chain joins TRBV18 and TRBJ2-5; D gene ambiguous. V was clipped by 1 base and J by 1 base, with 7 bases between them. Germline lookup yields CDR1 KGHSH and CDR2 LQKENI. This CDR3 comprises 14 residues. DNA of the CDR3: TGTGCCAGCTCACCACGGGCTACCCAAGAGACCCAGTACTTC. This translates into CASSPRATQETQYF.

The chain is built from TRBV7-8 and TRBJ2-1; no firm D call. This CDR3 has 12 amino acids. Germline V gene sequence: CDR1 SGHVS, CDR2 FQNEAQ. V was cut by 0 bases and J by 8 bases, with 5 bases left in between. The CDR3 protein is CASSLAQDEQFF. As DNA, the CDR3 is TGTGCCAGCAGCTTAGCGCAGGATGAGCAGTTCTTC.

The chain has TRBV18 and TRBJ1-3; D not resolved. Germline V CDR1 and CDR2: KGHSH, LQKENI. The CDR3 loop spans 18 amino acids. Trimming stripped 3 bases from V and 0 bases from J, with 18 bases between. The DNA for the CDR3 is TGTGCCAGCTCACCCGGAGTTGGTACGGAGCCCTCTGGAAACACCATATATTTT. Its translation is CASSPGVGTEPSGNTIYF. Combining the CDR3 with reference TRBV18 and TRBJ1-3 gives the whole variable domain NAGVMQNPRHLVRRRGQEARLRCSPMKGHSHVYWYRQLPEEGLKFMVYLQKENIIDESGMPKERFSAEFPKEGPSILRIQQVVRGDSAAYFCASSPGVGTEPSGNTIYFGEGSWLTVV.

The rearrangement joins TRBV6-5 to TRBJ2-3, with D hard to call. Germline CDR1 and CDR2: MNHEY and SVGAGI. With 10 bases removed from V and 2 bases from J, the gap between germline ends came to 10 bases. The CDR3 loop spans 12 amino acids. CDR3 bases: TGTGCCACCAGATCAACCACAGATACGCAGTATTTT. It specifies CATRSTTDTQYF.

CDR3 in DNA: TGTGCCAGTAGTATCGGCGGGACAGAAAGTTTAGCTTTCTTT. Translation: CASSIGGTESLAFF. The chain couples TRBV19 to TRBJ1-1; TRBD1 matches at 7 bases. The V gene's germline CDR1 is LNHDA and CDR2 SQIVND (reference sequence). This CDR3 region has 14 residues. J was trimmed by 10 bases and V by 3 bases; bases with no gene match: 11.

The chain employs TRBV10-3 and TRBJ2-7; D might be TRBD2 (6 bases). The germline V gene encodes CDR1 ENHRY and CDR2 SYGVKD. The CDR3 sequence is 14 residues long. Trimming left V 11 bases short and J 0 bases short, with 17 bases between. The CDR3, as DNA: TGTGCCCTCAAACCAGGGAGGAGCTCCTACGAGCAGTACTTC. Amino acid sequence: CALKPGRSSYEQYF.

This clone was observed a handful of times. The chain combines TRBV5-1 with TRBJ2-3; 7 nucleotides line up with TRBD2. V lost 3 bases and J lost 3; bases outside the gene matches: 10. Germline V lookup: CDR1 SGHRS, CDR2 YFSETQ. The CDR3 spans 16 residues. CDR3: CASSSQRGFGTDTQYF. The DNA for the CDR3 is TGCGCCAGCAGCTCACAGCGGGGTTTTGGTACAGATACGCAGTATTTT.

Comments on this clone: A read error may produce the germline difference seen at one junction end. The chain carries TRBV7-8 and TRBJ1-3, with D unclear. There are 14 residues in the CDR3. Germline CDR1 SGHVS, CDR2 FQNEAQ. CDR3 sequence (DNA): TGTGCCAGCAGCTTAGTGTTTTCTGCAAACACCATATATTTT. It codes for CASSLVFSANTIYF.

The chain combines TRBV7-3 with TRBJ2-1, with 10 bases aligning to TRBD2. Germline trimming cut 5 bases from V and 3 bases from J; bases unmatched to any gene: 10. This CDR3 spans 17 amino acids. The germline CDR1 and CDR2 sequences are SGHTA and FQGTGA. CDR3: CASSPGYGLADYNEQFF. CDR3 nucleotides: TGTGCCAGCAGCCCCGGATACGGACTAGCGGACTACAATGAGCAGTTCTTC. The full variable domain, its missing parts supplied by reference TRBV7-3 and TRBJ2-1, is GAGVSQTPSNKVTEKGKYVELRCDPISGHTALYWYRQSLGQGPEFLIYFQGTGAADDSGLPNDRFFAVRPEGSVSTLKIQRTERGDSAVYLCASSPGYGLADYNEQFFGPGTRLTVL.

The chain links TRBV6-5 to TRBJ1-5, with TRBD1 as a possible D gene (5 bases). From germline, CDR1 is MNHEY and CDR2 SVGAGI. With 4 bases removed from V and 9 bases from J, the gap between germline ends came to 13 bases. CDR3 length: 13 amino acids. In DNA form, the CDR3 reads TGTGCCAGCAGTTCTGGGGGGAGGGGGCCCCAGCATTTT. Translated: CASSSGGRGPQHF.

The CDR3: CASRIPGQGPLRSNYGYTF. CDR3 coding DNA: TGTGCCAGTAGGATACCGGGACAGGGCCCGCTCCGGAGCAACTATGGCTACACCTTC. The V and J genes are TRBV19 and TRBJ1-2; 9 bases agree with TRBD1. Unmatched junction bases numbered 19, after V lost 6 bases and J lost 2 bases. The CDR3 sequence is 19 residues long. Germline V gene sequence: CDR1 LNHDA, CDR2 SQIVND (reference sequence). Filled out from reference TRBV19 and TRBJ1-2, the complete variable domain reads DGGITQSPKYLFRKEGQNVTLSCEQNLNHDAMYWYRQDPGQGLRLIYYSQIVNDFQKGDIAEGYSVSREKKESFPLTVTSAQKNPTAFYLCASRIPGQGPLRSNYGYTFGSGTRLTVV.